Listed below are T cell receptor beta chains from one sample, sequenced in a study of post-analysis software for immune sequencing data. TCRdb reprocessed the PCR reads with MiXCR, giving one entry per CDR3 protein. The sample gives more than 450,000 distinct CDR3 sequences, 30% to 40% of which show up once; 4.5% to 7.5% is in the top ten. The sequencing sample was made of blood. Receptors were obtained from a girl aged 2-17 years with multiple sclerosis. The CDR3 runs from the conserved cysteine through the conserved F or W. Each record gives: D gene, clone size, V gene, J gene, CDR3 protein, CDR3 DNA. The D gene is left open where the match is weak. Expanded clones are given a class, and other clones once, few, many or no size at all.

d_gene: .; abundance: .; v_gene: TRBV7-3; j_gene: TRBJ2-3; CDR3aa: CASSWVVTDTQYF; CDR3nt: TGTGCCAGCAGCTGGGTCGTCACAGATACGCAGTATTTT
d_gene: .; abundance: .; v_gene: TRBV27; j_gene: TRBJ1-1; CDR3aa: CASSLSGGMNTEAFF; CDR3nt: TGTGCCAGCAGTTTATCCGGCGGAATGAACACTGAAGCTTTCTTT
d_gene: .; abundance: few; v_gene: TRBV27; j_gene: TRBJ2-5; CDR3aa: CASSPAERRLRQYF; CDR3nt: TGTGCCAGCAGCCCTGCCGAGCGTCGTTTGCGGCAGTACTTC
d_gene: .; abundance: few; v_gene: TRBV5-6; j_gene: TRBJ1-1; CDR3aa: CASTPEMALHTEAFF; CDR3nt: TGTGCCAGCACCCCCGAAATGGCACTCCACACTGAAGCTTTCTTT
d_gene: .; abundance: .; v_gene: TRBV11-2; j_gene: TRBJ2-3; CDR3aa: CANSLMGGGNTDTQYF; CDR3nt: TGTGCCAACAGCTTAATGGGGGGGGGCAACACAGATACGCAGTATTTT
d_gene: .; abundance: .; v_gene: TRBV5-1; j_gene: TRBJ1-1; CDR3aa: CASSPSWGGTTEAFF; CDR3nt: TGCGCCAGCAGCCCAAGCTGGGGGGGGACCACTGAAGCTTTCTTT
d_gene: .; abundance: .; v_gene: TRBV20-1; j_gene: TRBJ2-1; CDR3aa: CSARTPQNNEQFF; CDR3nt: TGCAGTGCGCGGACGCCCCAGAACAATGAGCAGTTCTTC
d_gene: .; abundance: .; v_gene: TRBV4-1; j_gene: TRBJ2-4; CDR3aa: CASSQGLPGAKNIQYF; CDR3nt: TGCGCCAGCAGCCAAGGTTTACCTGGAGCCAAAAACATTCAGTACTTC
d_gene: TRBD2; abundance: many; v_gene: TRBV7-2; j_gene: TRBJ2-3; CDR3aa: CASSFGTMQYF; CDR3nt: TGTGCCAGCAGCTTCGGGACTATGCAGTATTTT
d_gene: TRBD1; abundance: once; v_gene: TRBV28; j_gene: TRBJ1-1; CDR3aa: CASSSPRTGVPEAFF; CDR3nt: TGTGCCAGCAGTTCCCCCCGGACAGGGGTCCCTGAAGCTTTCTTT
d_gene: .; abundance: .; v_gene: TRBV9; j_gene: TRBJ2-3; CDR3aa: CASSVRKGADTQYF; CDR3nt: TGTGCCAGCAGCGTACGTAAGGGCGCAGATACGCAGTATTTT
d_gene: .; abundance: .; v_gene: TRBV5-1; j_gene: TRBJ2-7; CDR3aa: CASSLSGDMVYEQYF; CDR3nt: TGCGCCAGCAGCTTGTCTGGTGATATGGTCTACGAGCAGTACTTC
d_gene: TRBD2; abundance: few; v_gene: TRBV3-1; j_gene: TRBJ2-3; CDR3aa: CASSQDFWGGGLDTQYF; CDR3nt: TGTGCCAGCAGCCAAGATTTTTGGGGGGGGGGTTTAGATACGCAGTATTTT
d_gene: TRBD1; abundance: few; v_gene: TRBV11-2; j_gene: TRBJ2-5; CDR3aa: CASSLGFTGAQETQYF; CDR3nt: TGTGCCAGCAGCTTAGGGTTCACAGGGGCTCAAGAGACCCAGTACTTC
d_gene: TRBD1; abundance: .; v_gene: TRBV6-6; j_gene: TRBJ1-4; CDR3aa: CASGDWGGQGRGKLFF; CDR3nt: TGTGCCAGCGGCGACTGGGGGGGACAGGGGAGGGGAAAACTGTTTTTT
d_gene: .; abundance: .; v_gene: TRBV2; j_gene: TRBJ2-2; CDR3aa: CASSRTENTGELFF; CDR3nt: TGTGCCAGCAGTCGGACAGAGAACACCGGGGAGCTGTTTTTT
d_gene: TRBD2; abundance: .; v_gene: TRBV20-1; j_gene: TRBJ2-5; CDR3aa: CSAGLAGVEETQYF; CDR3nt: TGCAGTGCCGGACTAGCGGGGGTCGAAGAGACCCAGTACTTC